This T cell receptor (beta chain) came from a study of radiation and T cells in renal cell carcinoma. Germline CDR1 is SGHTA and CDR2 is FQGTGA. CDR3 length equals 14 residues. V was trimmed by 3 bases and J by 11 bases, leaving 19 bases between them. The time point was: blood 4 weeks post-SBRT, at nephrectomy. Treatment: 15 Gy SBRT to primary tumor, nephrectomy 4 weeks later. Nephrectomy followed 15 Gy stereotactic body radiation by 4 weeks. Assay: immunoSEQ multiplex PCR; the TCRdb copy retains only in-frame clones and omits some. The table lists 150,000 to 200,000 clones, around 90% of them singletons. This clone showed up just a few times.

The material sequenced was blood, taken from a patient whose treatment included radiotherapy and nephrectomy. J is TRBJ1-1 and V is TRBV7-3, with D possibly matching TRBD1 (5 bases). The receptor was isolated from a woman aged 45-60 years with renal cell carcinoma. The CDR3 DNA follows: TGTGCCAGCAGCTTTTCTGTGGACACGCCCTGGGCTTTCTTT. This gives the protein CASSFSVDTPWAFF.